This TCR beta chain was recovered during a study of blood T cell repertoires in COVID-19. Study as a whole: Donors in the United States, Italy and Spain gave samples during acute or convalescent COVID-19. Nucleic acid was either cDNA or gDNA, and it came from T cells, B-cell-depleted T cells, or PBMCs.

The ends were cut back, 5 bases at V and 6 bases at J, with 17 bases in the middle. The CDR3 length is 14 residues. Germline V gene data show CDR1 as SGHAT and CDR2 as FQNNGV. Using immunoSEQ multiplex PCR, the repertoire was profiled, and TCRdb retains in-frame clones only, with some absent. The sample shows 60,000 to 75,000 clones, approximately 87% of them seen only once. The receptor's source is a human donor in a cohort sampled during active COVID-19. The rearrangement uses TRBV11-2 and TRBJ2-7, with D tentatively TRBD2 (5 bases). The sample consisted of peripheral blood. The CDR3 bases are TGTGCCAGCAGCCCTAAGATGGGCGGGTCCGAGCAGTACTTC. This translates into CASSPKMGGSEQYF.